This entry concerns a single T cell receptor (beta chain). The CDR3 is 14 residues long. Between the trimmed V and J ends, which lost 8 bases and 4 bases, there was a span of 12 bases. Germline-derived CDR1 and CDR2 are SNHLY and FYNNEI. The record originates from a study of blood T cell repertoires in COVID-19. Study context: Sites across the United States, Italy and Spain contributed samples from acute and convalescent COVID-19. In each case, the material was cDNA or gDNA derived from T cells, B-cell-depleted T cells, or PBMCs.

Study processing details: Estimation of nucleated cell counts was performed using reference gene primer amplification. Repertoires were generated with immunoSEQ multiplex PCR, while TCRdb's copy carries only in-frame clones and drops some. That table supplies the V and J calls and clone size; D and trimming were determined from the DNA. Among tens of thousands of clones listed, roughly 88% were seen once. What was sequenced was peripheral blood. V and J are TRBV2 and TRBJ2-6, with D possibly matching TRBD2 (6 bases). The receptor was derived from a human donor in a cohort sampled during active COVID-19. In nucleotides, the CDR3 is TGTGCCAGCCACCGCGGGACCGGGGCCAACGTCCTGACTTTC. This gives the protein CASHRGTGANVLTF.